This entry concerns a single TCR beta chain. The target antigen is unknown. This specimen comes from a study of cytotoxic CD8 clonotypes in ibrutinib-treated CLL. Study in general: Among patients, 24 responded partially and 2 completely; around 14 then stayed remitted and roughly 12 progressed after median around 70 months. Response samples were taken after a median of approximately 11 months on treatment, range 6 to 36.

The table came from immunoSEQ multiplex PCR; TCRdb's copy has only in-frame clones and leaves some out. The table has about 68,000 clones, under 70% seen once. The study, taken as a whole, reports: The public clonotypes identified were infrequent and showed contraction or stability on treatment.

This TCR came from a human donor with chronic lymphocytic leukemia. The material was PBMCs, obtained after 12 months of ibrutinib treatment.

The DNA for the CDR3 is TGTGCCATCTCAGGGGGAAACACCATATATTTT. Protein sequence: CAISGGNTIYF. The J gene is TRBJ1-3, the V gene TRBV10-3; D may be TRBD1 (5 bases). The CDR3 contains 11 residues. The germline CDR1 and CDR2 sequences are ENHRY and SYGVKD. V lost 8 bases and J 4 bases, leaving 6 bases between the germline ends.